The sequence of this TCR beta chain was determined in a study of response to subunit inactivated influenza vaccine. The length of the CDR3 is 14 residues. Trimming took 4 bases from V and 8 from J, leaving 14 bases between them. Via MiXCR, TCRdb re-called the RT-PCR reads, giving one row per CDR3 protein. The sample contains some 300,000 distinct CDR3 sequences, about 20% of which appear only once. This clonotype was seen more than once but under ten times. This specimen was PBMCs from blood, taken less than 22 months after vaccination. This sequence originates from a man aged 50 to 75 who received an inactivated influenza vaccine. The V and J genes are TRBV12-3 or TRBV12-4 and TRBJ1-4; D gene uncertain. DNA of the CDR3: TGTGCCAGCAGTTCGGGGTCGGCCAAGGAAAAACTGTTTTTT. Amino acid sequence: CASSSGSAKEKLFF.